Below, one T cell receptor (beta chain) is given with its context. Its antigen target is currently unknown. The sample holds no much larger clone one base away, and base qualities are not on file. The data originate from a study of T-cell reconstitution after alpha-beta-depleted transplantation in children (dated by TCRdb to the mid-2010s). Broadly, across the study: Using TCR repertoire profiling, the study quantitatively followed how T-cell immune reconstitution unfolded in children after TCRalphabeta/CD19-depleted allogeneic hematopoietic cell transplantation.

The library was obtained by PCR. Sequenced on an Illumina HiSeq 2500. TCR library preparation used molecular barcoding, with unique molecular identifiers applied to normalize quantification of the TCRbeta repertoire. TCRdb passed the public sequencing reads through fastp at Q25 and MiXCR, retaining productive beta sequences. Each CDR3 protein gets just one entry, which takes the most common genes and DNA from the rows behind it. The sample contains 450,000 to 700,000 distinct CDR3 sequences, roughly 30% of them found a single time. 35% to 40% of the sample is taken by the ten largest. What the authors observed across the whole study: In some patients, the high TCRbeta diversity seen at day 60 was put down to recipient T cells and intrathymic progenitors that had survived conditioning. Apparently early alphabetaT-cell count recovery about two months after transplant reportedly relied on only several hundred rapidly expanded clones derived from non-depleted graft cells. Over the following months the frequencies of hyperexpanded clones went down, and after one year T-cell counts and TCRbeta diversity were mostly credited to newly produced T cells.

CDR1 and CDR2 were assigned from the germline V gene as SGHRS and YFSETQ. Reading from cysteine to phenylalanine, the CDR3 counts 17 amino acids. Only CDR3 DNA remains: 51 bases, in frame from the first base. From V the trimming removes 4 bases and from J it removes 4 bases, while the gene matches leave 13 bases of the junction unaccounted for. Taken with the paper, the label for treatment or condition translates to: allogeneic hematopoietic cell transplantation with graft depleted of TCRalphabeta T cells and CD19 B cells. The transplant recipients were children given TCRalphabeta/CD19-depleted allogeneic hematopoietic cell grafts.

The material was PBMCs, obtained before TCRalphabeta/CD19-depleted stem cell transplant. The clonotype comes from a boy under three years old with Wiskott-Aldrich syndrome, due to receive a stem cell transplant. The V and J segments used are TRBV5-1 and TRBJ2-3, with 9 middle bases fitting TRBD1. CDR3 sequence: CASSTGQGRVWADTQYF. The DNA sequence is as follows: TGCGCCAGCAGCACCGGACAGGGGCGCGTATGGGCAGATACGCAGTATTTT.